This paragraph reports one T cell receptor (beta chain). What it binds is not known. The data belong to a study of T cells after yellow fever vaccination. The study's findings and limits: The CD4 compartment and the CD8 compartment contained a small share of clonotypes in common. The booster saw the reappearance of most primary-vaccination clones (roughly 95% CD4, 70% to 90% CD8).

They built TCR cDNA with 5'RACE template switching, a step that put in a universal primer site and UMIs. TCRdb re-called the 5' RACE reads through MiXCR, storing one row per CDR3 protein. The table lists around 310,000 distinct CDR3 sequences, roughly 4% of them singletons. Trimming removed 5 bases from V and 7 bases from J, with 15 bases in between. This CDR3 contains 15 residues. The sequence was collected from a man aged 18 to 35 who received the YFV17D yellow fever vaccine. This specimen was PBMCs, taken 5 days after the yellow fever booster vaccination. The chain recombines TRBV23-1 with TRBJ1-6; tentative D call: TRBD1 (6 bases). TRBV23-1 is treated as an ORF (open reading frame) with a function not yet certain. The CDR3 coding sequence is TGCGCCAGCAGTTCGAAGGGGGTTCTCAATTCACCCCTCCACTTT. Its translation: CASSSKGVLNSPLHF.